The rows below give T cell receptor beta chains drawn from one sample of a study of T cells in Graves' hyperthyroidism and ophthalmopathy. TCRdb re-called the multiplex PCR reads through MiXCR, storing one row per CDR3 protein. The table records roughly 500,000 distinct CDR3 sequences, approximately 44% of them present only once. The sample taken for sequencing was peripheral blood or thyroid tissue (not recorded which). The receptors here all came from an adult woman with Graves' disease, either hyperthyroidism or ophthalmopathy (not recorded which). CDR3s include the opening cysteine and the closing phenylalanine or tryptophan. The order of the fields is J gene, CDR3 length, V gene, clone size, D gene, CDR3 protein, CDR3 DNA. D genes are given only for firm matches. The listing skips clone size in some rows; elsewhere it reads once, few, many or a size class.

>TRBJ2-7|16|TRBV2|many|TRBD2
CASLRQRLAGMYEQYF
TGTGCCAGCCTCAGGCAGAGACTAGCGGGAATGTACGAGCAGTACTTC
>TRBJ2-7|14|TRBV11-2|many|-
CASSLGGLGRGQYF
TGTGCCAGCAGCTTGGGAGGACTGGGTCGGGGGCAGTACTTC
>TRBJ2-7|15|TRBV11-2|-|TRBD1
CASSLRQGPSYEQYF
TGTGCCAGCAGCTTGCGACAGGGCCCTTCCTACGAGCAGTACTTC
>TRBJ1-1|13|TRBV7-3|-|TRBD1
CASSLYRGTEASF
TGTGCCAGCAGCTTGTACAGGGGTACTGAAGCTTCCTTT
>TRBJ1-5|15|TRBV5-6|-|-
CASKGRGVSNQPQHF
TGTGCCAGCAAAGGACGGGGGGTTAGCAATCAGCCCCAGCATTTT
>TRBJ2-7|13|TRBV6-5|-|TRBD1
CASGRDRVYEQYF
TGTGCCAGCGGCCGGGACAGAGTTTACGAGCAGTACTTC
>TRBJ2-5|15|TRBV24-1|-|TRBD2
CATSETSGTQETQYF
TGTGCCACCAGTGAAACTAGCGGGACCCAAGAGACCCAGTACTTC
>TRBJ1-1|14|TRBV18|-|-
CVSSPRLGYTEAFF
TGTGTCAGCTCACCACGGTTGGGGTATACTGAAGCTTTCTTT
>TRBJ1-1|15|TRBV20-1|-|-
CSAIIGWVGYTEAFF
TGCAGTGCTATAATTGGATGGGTGGGGTACACTGAAGCTTTCTTT
>TRBJ1-5|16|TRBV19|many|TRBD1
CASSSRRTGEYQPQHF
TGTGCCAGTAGTTCACGCCGGACAGGGGAGTATCAGCCCCAGCATTTT
>TRBJ1-1|15|TRBV7-9|-|TRBD1
CASSPRTGARFEAFF
TGTGCCAGCAGCCCCCGGACAGGAGCCCGATTTGAAGCTTTCTTT
>TRBJ2-5|13|TRBV5-4|-|TRBD1
CASSFPQGETQYF
TGTGCCAGCAGCTTTCCACAGGGGGAGACCCAGTACTTC
>TRBJ2-7|15|TRBV7-6|-|-
CASSPSQFVGYEQYF
TGTGCCAGCAGCCCCAGCCAGTTTGTTGGCTACGAGCAGTACTTC
>TRBJ2-7|14|TRBV6-5|few|-
CASSFRDKWSEQYF
TGTGCCAGCAGTTTCCGGGACAAGTGGAGCGAGCAGTACTTC
>TRBJ1-1|16|TRBV5-1|-|-
CASSPSGLGISTEAFF
TGCGCCAGCAGCCCGTCGGGGCTGGGTATTAGTACTGAAGCTTTCTTT
>TRBJ2-7|11|TRBV10-3|-|-
CAISERYEQYF
TGTGCCATCAGTGAGAGATACGAGCAGTACTTC
>TRBJ1-1|14|TRBV19|many|TRBD1
CASRQGGSDTEAFF
TGTGCCAGTAGACAGGGGGGATCGGACACTGAAGCTTTCTTT
>TRBJ2-6|14|TRBV12-5|many|-
CASGKGTGANVLTF
TGTGCTAGTGGTAAGGGTACTGGGGCCAACGTCCTGACTTTC
>TRBJ2-7|14|TRBV7-9|many|TRBD1
CASSSPGQAYEQYF
TGTGCCAGCAGCTCTCCGGGACAGGCCTACGAGCAGTACTTC
>TRBJ1-1|13|TRBV30|many|-
CAWRRVEDTEAFF
TGTGCCTGGAGGAGGGTTGAGGACACTGAAGCTTTCTTT
>TRBJ1-6|14|TRBV14|-|-
CASSAAGEHSPLHF
TGTGCCAGCAGCGCCGCGGGGGAGCACTCACCCCTCCACTTT
>TRBJ2-7|16|TRBV5-1|-|TRBD2
CASSLALASGSHEQYF
TGCGCCAGCAGCTTGGCCTTGGCTAGCGGGAGCCACGAGCAGTACTTC
>TRBJ1-3|14|TRBV19|-|TRBD1
CASRGQAPGNTIYF
TGTGCCAGTAGAGGACAGGCACCTGGAAACACCATATATTTT
>TRBJ1-5|12|TRBV10-3|-|-
CAIQGLDQPQHF
TGTGCCATTCAGGGTTTAGATCAGCCCCAGCATTTT
>TRBJ2-3|16|TRBV20-1|few|TRBD2
CSAPDRLAGASDTQYF
TGCAGTGCGCCAGACAGACTAGCGGGAGCATCAGATACGCAGTATTTT
>TRBJ1-5|14|TRBV11-1|-|-
CASSLVWSNQPQHF
TGTGCCAGCAGCCTGGTATGGAGCAATCAGCCCCAGCATTTT
>TRBJ2-3|11|TRBV25-1|many|-
CASSEGDTQYF
TGTGCCAGCAGTGAAGGTGATACGCAGTATTTT
>TRBJ2-7|13|TRBV14|-|-
CASSQDGTYEQYF
TGTGCCAGCAGCCAAGATGGGACCTACGAGCAGTACTTC
>TRBJ1-5|13|TRBV2|-|-
CASTRSLNQPQHF
TGTGCCAGCACCAGGTCCCTTAATCAGCCCCAGCATTTT
>TRBJ1-1|13|TRBV10-1|-|-
CASSGMGGTEAFF
TGCGCCAGCAGTGGGATGGGGGGCACTGAAGCTTTCTTT
>TRBJ1-5|17|TRBV6-6|once|-
CASSPHPGHIENQPQHF
TGTGCCAGCAGTCCACACCCGGGACATATCGAAAATCAGCCCCAGCATTTT
>TRBJ2-7|15|TRBV5-1|-|-
CASSLHGGGTDEQYF
TGCGCCAGCAGCCTTCATGGTGGGGGCACCGACGAGCAGTACTTC
>TRBJ1-1|14|TRBV12-3/TRBV12-4|many|TRBD1
CASRMGQGRTEAFF
TGTGCCAGCAGGATGGGACAGGGTCGAACTGAAGCTTTCTTT
>TRBJ1-5|14|TRBV20-1|many|TRBD1
CSAREDRVNQPQHF
TGCAGTGCTAGAGAGGACAGGGTTAATCAGCCCCAGCATTTT
>TRBJ1-2|12|TRBV10-3|many|-
CAISDFGYGYTF
TGTGCCATCAGTGACTTTGGGTATGGCTACACCTTC
>TRBJ2-6|16|TRBV9|many|-
CASSGTSYPGANVLTF
TGTGCCAGCAGCGGAACCTCATATCCTGGGGCCAACGTCCTGACTTTC
>TRBJ2-2|12|TRBV10-3|-|-
CAISPSLGELFF
TGTGCCATCAGTCCCTCTCTCGGGGAGCTGTTTTTT
>TRBJ2-2|17|TRBV7-3|-|-
CASSFVGWGFITGELFF
TGTGCCAGCAGCTTTGTTGGGTGGGGATTTATCACCGGGGAGCTGTTTTTT
>TRBJ1-5|13|TRBV18|-|-
CASSADSNQPHHF
TGTGCCAGCTCAGCGGACAGCAATCAGCCCCATCATTTT
>TRBJ2-7|20|TRBV2|-|TRBD1
CASSRELPDRGLMTIGEQYF
TGTGCCAGCAGCCGAGAGTTACCGGACAGGGGTTTAATGACTATTGGCGAGCAGTACTTC
>TRBJ1-5|16|TRBV4-1|many|TRBD1
CASSQSRDRPNQPQHF
TGCGCCAGCAGCCAATCACGGGACAGGCCTAATCAGCCCCAGCATTTT
>TRBJ2-5|12|TRBV4-2|-|-
CASSQEQSFQYF
TGTGCCAGCAGCCAAGAGCAGAGTTTCCAGTACTTC
>TRBJ2-5|13|TRBV29-1|many|-
CSVRQGGWETQYF
TGCAGCGTTCGACAGGGAGGTTGGGAGACCCAGTACTTC
>TRBJ1-4|11|TRBV29-1|-|TRBD1
CSIGTEEKLFF
TGCAGCATAGGGACAGAAGAAAAACTGTTTTTT
>TRBJ2-2|14|TRBV5-1|many|TRBD2
CASRTSGKTGELFF
TGCGCCAGCCGCACTAGCGGGAAAACCGGGGAGCTGTTTTTT
>TRBJ2-5|15|TRBV15|-|TRBD1
CATSRGDRGEETQYF
TGTGCCACCAGCAGAGGAGACAGGGGGGAAGAGACCCAGTACTTC
>TRBJ1-5|12|TRBV20-1|-|-
CSAGLGDDLGHF
TGCAGTGCAGGTTTAGGGGACGACTTAGGGCATTTT
>TRBJ2-5|16|TRBV10-3|many|TRBD2
CAISESTSGSLETQYF
TGTGCCATCAGTGAGTCGACCAGCGGGAGCTTGGAGACCCAGTACTTC
>TRBJ2-7|13|TRBV7-2|many|-
CASTATATYEQYF
TGTGCCAGCACAGCCACAGCGACCTACGAGCAGTACTTC
>TRBJ2-2|15|TRBV20-1|many|TRBD2
CSASKAGVGRGELFF
TGCAGTGCAAGTAAGGCGGGAGTTGGCCGCGGGGAGCTGTTTTTT
>TRBJ2-6|12|TRBV19|-|-
CASSPRANVLTF
TGTGCCAGTAGTCCTCGGGCCAACGTCCTGACTTTC
>TRBJ1-6|13|TRBV7-2|many|-
CASSLRQGASLHF
TGTGCCAGCAGCTTACGGCAGGGAGCCTCCCTCCACTTT
>TRBJ2-5|16|TRBV5-1|-|-
CASSWGGRGSGETQYF
TGCGCCAGCAGCTGGGGGGGCAGGGGATCCGGCGAGACCCAGTACTTC
>TRBJ1-2|14|TRBV7-9|-|-
CASSVDRRAHGYTF
TGTGCCAGCAGCGTTGATAGGAGGGCGCATGGCTACACCTTC